The next 2 T cell receptor beta chains were all read from a single sample in a study of molecular identifiers for immune sequencing clone quantification. TCRdb re-called the PCR reads through MiXCR, storing one row per CDR3 protein. This table holds more than 85,000 distinct CDR3 sequences, 35% to 40% found once. Sequencing used naive CD8+ T cells from blood, with Jurkat cell RNA spiked in. Subset indicated: FACS-sorted CD8+CD4-CCR7+CD45RA+ naive T cells. All receptors come from a human donor in good health. Some libraries in this study had Jurkat cell RNA spiked in.

Concerning this clonotype itself: A clone one base away is much larger, so this may be a read error. This sequence joins TRBV19 and TRBJ2-5; no reliable D call. V lost 5 bases, J lost 7 bases, and 17 bases lay in between. This CDR3 has 14 residues. Looked up from germline, CDR1 is LNHDA and CDR2 is SQIVND (reference sequence). This CDR3 reads CASSSGRSLGTQYF. In DNA form, the CDR3 reads TGTGCCAGTAGTTCCGGGCGCAGCCTTGGGACCCAGTACTTC. The full variable domain, with the rest looked up from reference TRBV19 and TRBJ2-5, is DGGITQSPKYLFRKEGQNVTLSCEQNLNHDAMYWYRQDPGQGLRLIYYSQIVNDFQKGDIAEGYSVSREKKESFPLTVTSAQKNPTAFYLCASSSGRSLGTQYFGPGTRLLVL.

In this sample, this clonotype turned up a few times. The chain is built from TRBV6-5 and TRBJ2-5; D not certain. The CDR3 length is 12 residues. The V gene lost 6 bases and the J gene lost 0 bases, with 5 bases spanning the gap. Germline CDR1 is MNHEY and CDR2 is SVGAGI. CDR3 amino acids: CASRDDQETQYF. In DNA, the CDR3 is TGTGCCAGCAGGGACGACCAAGAGACCCAGTACTTC.